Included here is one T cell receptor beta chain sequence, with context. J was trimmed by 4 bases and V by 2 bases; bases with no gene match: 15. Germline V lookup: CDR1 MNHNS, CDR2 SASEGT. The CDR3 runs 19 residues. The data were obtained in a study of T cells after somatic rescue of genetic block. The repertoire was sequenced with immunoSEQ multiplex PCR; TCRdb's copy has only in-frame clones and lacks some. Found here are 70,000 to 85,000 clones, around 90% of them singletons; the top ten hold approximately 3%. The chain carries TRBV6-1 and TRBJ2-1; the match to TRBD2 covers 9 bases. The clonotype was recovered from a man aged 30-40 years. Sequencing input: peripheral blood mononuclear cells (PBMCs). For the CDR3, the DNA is TGTGCCAGCAGTGAAAGGGGTAGCGGGGGTTCGCCGAGATACAATGAGCAGTTCTTC. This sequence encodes CASSERGSGGSPRYNEQFF.